This T cell receptor (beta chain) is drawn from a study of blood T cells in healthy people across ages. Whole-study results and caveats: CMV infection status of these donors was not known. Percentage of naive T cells showed a strong correlation with TCR beta diversity. A greater number of naive CD4+ cells and higher diversity distinguished long-lived donors from aged donors.

Regarding this clonotype: Its antigen remains unidentified.

Germline V CDR1 and CDR2: MNHNS, SASEGT. CDR3 length: 16 residues. Trimming removed 1 base at V and 6 bases at J, with 16 bases between. A second roughly 6 to 11 cycle PCR used barcoded and J-beta primers. No fewer than 3 million CDR3-containing paired-end reads came from each sample. TCRdb independently ran MiXCR on the 5' RACE reads; one entry per CDR3 protein. This table has 720,000 or so distinct CDR3 sequences, approximately 40% appearing once. Sequenced: blood. The source is a man at least 80 years old in good health. This chain joins TRBV6-1 and TRBJ1-5; D is possibly TRBD1 (5 bases). CDR3 in amino acids: CASSEEFWGVSQPQHF. The CDR3 nucleotides are TGTGCCAGCAGTGAAGAGTTTTGGGGGGTTAGTCAGCCCCAGCATTTT.